A single sample is the source of the 5 T cell receptor beta chains below, sequenced in a study of response to subunit inactivated influenza vaccine. TCRdb recomputed calls from the RT-PCR reads with MiXCR, one row per CDR3 protein. The table records more than 150,000 distinct CDR3 sequences, approximately 8.7% of them present only once. This specimen consisted of non-naive T cells sorted from PBMCs, obtained on the day of vaccination. Receptors originate from a man aged 50 to 59 who received an inactivated influenza vaccine.

This chain joins TRBV20-1 and TRBJ2-7, with 9 bases aligning to TRBD1. From germline, CDR1 is DFQATT and CDR2 SNEGSKA (reference sequence). This CDR3 is built from 14 residues. V gave up 6 bases and J gave up 2 bases; unmatched junction bases: 8. CDR3 sequence (DNA): TGCAGTGCCCGGGGGACAGGGTCGACCTACGAGCAGTACTTC. Its translation: CSARGTGSTYEQYF.

The sample holds many counts of this clonotype. V usage is TRBV12-3 or TRBV12-4 and J usage is TRBJ2-3, with D unclear. The CDR3 is 12 residues long. Trimming removed 4 bases at V and 2 bases at J, with 4 bases between. The CDR3 protein is CASSSNTDTQYF. DNA for the CDR3: TGTGCCAGCAGTTCAAACACAGATACGCAGTATTTT.

This sequence joins TRBV11-1 and TRBJ1-2, with D maybe TRBD1 (5 bases). The CDR3 covers 19 residues. V was clipped by 5 bases and J by 2 bases, with 27 bases between them. The germline CDR1 and CDR2 sequences are SGHAT and FQDESV (reference sequence). In nucleotides, the CDR3 is TGTGCCAGCAGCCCGCGTTATCAGGGATTATCGCCTTACAACTATGGCTACACCTTC. Translating gives CASSPRYQGLSPYNYGYTF. Variable domain in full (rest from reference TRBV11-1 and TRBJ1-2): EAEVAQSPRYKITEKSQAVAFWCDPISGHATLYWYRQILGQGPELLVQFQDESVVDDSQLPKDRFSAERLKGVDSTLKIQPAELGDSAMYLCASSPRYQGLSPYNYGYTFGSGTRLTVV.

The chain uses TRBV20-1 and TRBJ1-4, with 7 bases lining up with TRBD1. This CDR3 spans 13 amino acids. CDR1 and CDR2 from the germline V gene are DFQATT and SNEGSKA (reference sequence). V trimming: 6 bases; J trimming: 2 bases; junction bases outside the gene matches: 3. The CDR3 reads CSARQGTNEKLFF. CDR3 nucleotide sequence: TGCAGTGCCCGACAGGGTACTAATGAAAAACTGTTTTTT.

In its sample, this clonotype was seen many times. The rearrangement links TRBV29-1 to TRBJ1-2, with TRBD1 as a possible D gene (5 bases). Germline CDR1 and CDR2: SQVTM and ANQGSEA. V was pared by 7 bases and J by 6 bases, with 15 bases between. CDR3 length: 12 amino acids. The CDR3 DNA reads as TGCAGCGAGGGGAGGCCTAGAGATGGCTACACCTTC. Amino acids: CSEGRPRDGYTF.